This T cell receptor (beta chain) was identified during a study of T-cell memory formation after mild COVID-19 (dated by TCRdb to the early 2020s). Some background on the complete study: TCR sequence clusters from the two donors were found to be largely donor specific. Two young, previously healthy adult volunteers made up the cohort, one male and one female. Longitudinal TCRalpha and TCRbeta repertoire sequencing tracked T-cell clones expanding and contracting after mild COVID-19 in a couple of donors. Beyond this particular receptor, the publication reports: Clones contracting from day 15 to 85 had balanced CD4/CD8 phenotypes, while a second wave expanding from day 15 to 37 was biased towards CD4+. The study included only two mild cases, and larger cohorts that include severe cases with pre-infection samples were judged to be necessary. Some responding clones were found in pre-infection memory, which suggests that pre-existing cross-reactive memory T cells took part in the SARS-CoV-2 response. The second-wave clones that peaked on day 37 were not confirmed to be SARS-CoV-2 specific. Contracting CD4+ clones appeared mostly in the CM and EM memory subsets, whereas CD8+ clones were enriched in EMRA.

PBMCs were isolated by Ficoll-Paque density gradient centrifugation. Remarks on this clonotype: Its antigen target is currently unknown. No base quality values were provided; no much bigger clone lies one nucleotide off.

Sequencing instrument: Illumina NovaSeq 6000. Using 5'RACE with constant-segment primers, TCRalpha and TCRbeta cDNA libraries were constructed, with sample barcodes and unique molecular identifiers added in the process. RNA was extracted from every sample with Trizol reagent. Library amplification was performed in two PCR steps, and a second sample barcode and Illumina TruSeq adapters were introduced in the second step. Sequencing of libraries was performed on an Illumina NovaSeq with 2 x 150 bp paired-end reads. For the original study's pipeline: Reads were demultiplexed and collapsed into UMI-guided consensus sequences with migec v1.2.7. Using mixcr v2.1.11, UMI consensuses were aligned to TRA and TRB V and J templates and then assembled into clonotypes. A clonotype was counted as expanded or contracted only if both edgeR and NoisET called the change significant, with noise models trained on biological replicates. For edgeR calls, a false discovery rate-adjusted p below 0.01 and a log2 fold-change threshold of 1 were applied. As an exploratory analysis of dynamics, PCA with hierarchical clustering was applied to max-normalized trajectories of the 1000 most abundant clonotypes. Separately sequenced CD4+ and CD8+ repertoires were used to assign a CD4 or CD8 phenotype to each responding clone. Using fastp trimming at Q25 and MiXCR clonotype assembly, TCRdb reanalyzed the public sequencing data and kept in-frame beta chains. Here each entry gathers all rows of one CDR3 protein and keeps the most common genes and DNA. The V and J calls shown here were made by TCRdb, not taken from the authors' results. Recorded for this sample are around 150,000 distinct CDR3 sequences; approximately 10% of them occurred a single time. The top ten hold more than 3.5% of the sample.

The trim is 3 bases for V and 10 bases for J, with a gap of 17 bases between the germline ends. Taken from the germline V gene, the CDR1 and CDR2 loops are KGHDR and SFDVKD. Reading from cysteine to phenylalanine, the CDR3 counts 14 amino acids. The sequence is cut down to CDR3 DNA, 42 bases in frame from base 1. The receptor chain draws on TRBV24-1 and TRBJ1-1, and perhaps TRBD1 as D gene, on 5 matching bases. This receptor was identified in a man between 18 and 29 years old who had mild COVID-19 (a few samples of this study predate the infection). The sample titles of this study are shuffled in the database, so cell type and time point are left out; the donor was told from shared clones. The sequenced material came from PBMCs or a T cell subset sorted from them (not recorded which). The DNA sequence is TGTGCCACCAGTGATCCCCGGAAGGGGTATGGAGCTTTCTTT. This codes for CATSDPRKGYGAFF.